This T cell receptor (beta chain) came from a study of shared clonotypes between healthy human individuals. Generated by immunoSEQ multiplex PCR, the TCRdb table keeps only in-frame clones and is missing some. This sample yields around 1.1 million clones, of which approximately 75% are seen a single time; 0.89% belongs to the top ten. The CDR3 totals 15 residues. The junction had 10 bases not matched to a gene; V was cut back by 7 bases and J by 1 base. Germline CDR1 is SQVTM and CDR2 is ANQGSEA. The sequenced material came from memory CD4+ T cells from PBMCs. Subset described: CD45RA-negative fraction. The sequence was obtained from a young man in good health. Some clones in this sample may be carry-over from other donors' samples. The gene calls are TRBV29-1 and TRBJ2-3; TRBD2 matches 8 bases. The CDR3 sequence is CSALKRELGTDTQYF. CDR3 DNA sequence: TGCAGCGCCCTCAAGCGGGAGCTGGGCACAGATACGCAGTATTTT.